Reported below is one T cell receptor (beta chain). Its cognate antigen is unknown. Primers: 60 Vbeta forward and 13 Jbeta reverse. Some clones are missing from TCRdb's copy, which holds only in-frame ones; the method was immunoSEQ multiplex PCR. Listed are around 120,000 clones; around 4% falls within the top ten. This sample was included in a study of cytomegalovirus exposure and HLA in healthy donors. Study-wide points: Altogether, about 160 TCR beta chains were recorded as cytomegalovirus-associated. As a later analysis revealed, the rate of TCR association differed by HLA locus, with DRB1 most and HLA-C fewest.

Germline V CDR1 and CDR2: SGHRS, YFSETQ. The CDR3 extends over 16 amino acids. Trimming removed 4 bases from V and 0 bases from J, with 14 bases in between. The receptor's source is a young man in good health and CMV-seronegative. The sample taken for sequencing was PBMCs. The chain carries TRBV5-1 and TRBJ1-5; D perhaps matches TRBD1 (5 bases). CDR3 region: CASSPFGGNSNQPQHF. The CDR3 nucleotides are TGCGCCAGCAGCCCTTTCGGGGGGAATAGCAATCAGCCCCAGCATTTT.